This TCR beta chain was found in a study of early T cells in non-severe SARS-CoV-2 infection. Turning to the study itself: Sequencing targeted bulk RNA from unsorted whole blood, leaving chains unpaired.

Losses at the gene ends were 6 bases for V and 0 bases for J; bases not matched to a gene: 6. This CDR3 is built from 16 residues. Germline lookup yields CDR1 SNHLY and CDR2 FYNNEI. This clonotype has just a few counts. Its target is not known. Separate cDNA molecules each had unique molecular identifiers attached to them. From the 5' RACE reads, TCRdb called clonotypes with MiXCR, one entry per CDR3 protein. The sample carries tens of thousands of distinct CDR3 sequences, 5.5% to 6.5% recorded once. The study's findings and limits: VDJdb matches were skewed toward anti-spike CD8 T cell responses.

This clonotype was obtained from an adult who was a healthcare worker with PCR-confirmed SARS-CoV-2 infection or an uninfected control (not recorded which). Specimen: whole blood. The chain uses TRBV2 and TRBJ2-3; 10 nucleotides agree with TRBD2. The CDR3 sequence is CASRIGTSASTDTQYF. The CDR3 DNA follows: TGTGCCAGCAGGATTGGGACTAGCGCTAGCACAGATACGCAGTATTTT. Full variable domain (rest looked up from reference TRBV2 and TRBJ2-3): EPEVTQTPSHQVTQMGQEVILRCVPISNHLYFYWYRQILGQKVEFLVSFYNNEISEKSEIFDDQFSVERPDGSNFTLKIRSTKLEDSAMYFCASRIGTSASTDTQYFGPGTRLTVL.